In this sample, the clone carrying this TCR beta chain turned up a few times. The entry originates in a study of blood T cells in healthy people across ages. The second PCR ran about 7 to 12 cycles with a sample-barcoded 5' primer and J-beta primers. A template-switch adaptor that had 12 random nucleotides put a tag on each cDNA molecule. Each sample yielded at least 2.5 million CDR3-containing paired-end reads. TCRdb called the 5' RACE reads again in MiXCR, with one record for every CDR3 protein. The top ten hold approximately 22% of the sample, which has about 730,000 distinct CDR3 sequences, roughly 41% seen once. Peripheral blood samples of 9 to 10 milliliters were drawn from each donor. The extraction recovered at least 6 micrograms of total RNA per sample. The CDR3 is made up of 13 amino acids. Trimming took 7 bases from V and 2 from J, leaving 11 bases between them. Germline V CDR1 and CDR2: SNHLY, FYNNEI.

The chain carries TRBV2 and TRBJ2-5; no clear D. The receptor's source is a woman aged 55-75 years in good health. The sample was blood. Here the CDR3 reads CASKSRPQETQYF. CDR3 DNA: TGTGCCAGCAAGTCCCGACCTCAAGAGACCCAGTACTTC.